This T cell receptor (beta chain) was retrieved from a study of T cell changes during pregnancy in multiple sclerosis. CDR1 is SGHKS and CDR2 is YYEKEE in the germline V gene (reference sequence). Trimming shortened V by 0 bases and J by 7 bases, and 13 bases separated the two germline ends. This CDR3 comprises 15 residues. Sequencing was performed with immunoSEQ multiplex PCR; in TCRdb, only in-frame clones are kept and a portion is missing. The repertoire includes about 79,000 clones, 85% to 95% of them detected once, and 0.45% to 0.6% sits in the top ten. V usage is TRBV5-5 and J usage is TRBJ1-4, with D uncertain. The clonotype was recovered from a female donor with multiple sclerosis, enrolled in a pregnancy study. The input for sequencing was CD4+ T cells from peripheral blood mononuclear cells, taken in the second trimester of pregnancy. Here the CDR3 reads CASSLDSTRLEKLFF. In DNA, the CDR3 is TGTGCCAGCAGCTTGGACAGTACAAGGCTTGAAAAACTGTTTTTT.